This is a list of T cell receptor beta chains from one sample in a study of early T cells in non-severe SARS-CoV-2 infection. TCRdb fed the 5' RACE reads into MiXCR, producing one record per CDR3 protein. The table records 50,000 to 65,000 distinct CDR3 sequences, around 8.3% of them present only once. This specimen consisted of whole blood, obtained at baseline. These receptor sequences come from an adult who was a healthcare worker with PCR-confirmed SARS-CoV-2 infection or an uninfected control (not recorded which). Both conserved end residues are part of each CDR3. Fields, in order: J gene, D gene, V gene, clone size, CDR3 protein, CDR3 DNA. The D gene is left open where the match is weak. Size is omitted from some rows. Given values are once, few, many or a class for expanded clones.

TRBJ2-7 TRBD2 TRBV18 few CASSPAGGSNYEQYF TGTGCCAGCTCACCGGCTGGCGGGAGTAACTACGAGCAGTACTTC
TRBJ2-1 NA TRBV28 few CASRTNLGGLRYNEQFF TGTGCCAGCAGAACAAACCTTGGGGGGCTGAGATACAATGAGCAGTTCTTC
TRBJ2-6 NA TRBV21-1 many CASSKASKVASGANVLTF NA
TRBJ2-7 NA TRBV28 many CASTTGLAYEQYF TGTGCCAGCACTACGGGGCTCGCCTACGAGCAGTACTTC
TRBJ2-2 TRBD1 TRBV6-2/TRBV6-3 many CASSYLATGDTGELFF TGTGCCAGCAGTTATCTTGCTACAGGGGACACCGGGGAGCTGTTTTTT
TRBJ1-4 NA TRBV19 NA CASSPLSGLYATNEKLFF TGTGCCAGTAGCCCTTTGTCGGGGCTCTATGCAACTAATGAAAAACTGTTTTTT
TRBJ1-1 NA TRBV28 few CASAQVTRAFF TGTGCCAGCGCTCAGGTCACAAGGGCTTTCTTT
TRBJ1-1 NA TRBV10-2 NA CASSEGRLEPEAFF TGCGCCAGCAGTGAGGGCAGATTAGAACCTGAAGCTTTCTTT
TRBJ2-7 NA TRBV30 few CAWSAYRASEQYF TGTGCCTGGAGTGCCTACAGGGCCTCCGAGCAGTACTTC
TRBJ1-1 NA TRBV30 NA CAWSALDFAFF TGTGCCTGGAGTGCTCTGGATTTTGCTTTCTTT
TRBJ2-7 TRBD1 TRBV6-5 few CASSSSPGQGEQYF TGTGCCAGCAGTTCATCTCCGGGACAGGGCGAGCAGTACTTC
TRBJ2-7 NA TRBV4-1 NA CASSQGAGWYEQYF TGCGCCAGCAGCCAAGGGGCTGGTTGGTACGAGCAGTACTTC
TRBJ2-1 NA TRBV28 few CASSSSGQGDNEQFF NA
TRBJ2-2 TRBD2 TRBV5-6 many CASSNSGTDTGELFF TGTGCCAGCAGCAATAGCGGGACGGACACCGGGGAGCTGTTTTTT
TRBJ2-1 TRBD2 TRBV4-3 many CASSQGPSGAYNEQFF TGCGCCAGCAGCCAAGGACCTAGCGGGGCGTACAATGAGCAGTTCTTC
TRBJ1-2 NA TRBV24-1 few CATSDFGRANGYTF TGTGCCACCAGTGATTTCGGCAGGGCAAATGGCTACACCTTC
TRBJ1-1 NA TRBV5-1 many CASSLSGVAEAFF TGCGCCAGCAGCTTATCAGGGGTGGCTGAAGCTTTCTTT
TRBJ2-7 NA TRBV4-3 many CASSQEPLGSQSEQYF TGCGCCAGCAGCCAAGAACCCCTGGGGTCACAGAGCGAGCAGTACTTC
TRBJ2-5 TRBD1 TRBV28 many CASSEHRGREETQYF TGTGCCAGCAGCGAGCACAGGGGGCGCGAGGAGACCCAGTACTTC
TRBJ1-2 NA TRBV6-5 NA CASRLDGGYGYTF TGTGCCAGCAGACTGGACGGAGGCTATGGCTACACCTTC
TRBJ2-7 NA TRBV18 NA CASSPPSGIAYEQYF TGTGCCAGCTCACCACCGTCCGGTATCGCCTACGAGCAGTACTTC
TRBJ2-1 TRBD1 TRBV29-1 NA CSVEDPGRGQGAYNEQFF TGCAGCGTTGAAGATCCGGGACGGGGACAGGGGGCCTACAATGAGCAGTTCTTC
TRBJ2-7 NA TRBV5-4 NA CASKIGGTDSSGQYF TGTGCCAGCAAAATTGGCGGGACAGACTCGTCGGGGCAGTACTTC
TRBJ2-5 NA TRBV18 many CASSPGSVVETQYF TGTGCCAGCTCACCCGGGAGTGTTGTCGAGACCCAGTACTTC
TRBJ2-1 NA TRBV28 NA CASSSYRKDYNEQFF TGTGCCAGCAGTTCTTACCGTAAAGACTACAATGAGCAGTTCTTC
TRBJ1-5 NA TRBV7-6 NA CASSPEAYSNQPQHF TGTGCCAGCAGCCCTGAAGCTTATAGCAATCAGCCCCAGCATTTT
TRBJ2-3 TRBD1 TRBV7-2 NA CASSLDRVGTDTQYF TGTGCCAGCAGCCTGGACAGGGTTGGCACAGATACGCAGTATTTT
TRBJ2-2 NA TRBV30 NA CACRVPGELFF TGTGCCTGCAGGGTTCCCGGGGAGCTGTTTTTT
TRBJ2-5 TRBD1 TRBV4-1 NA CASSQGKGAAKTQYF TGCGCCAGCAGCCAAGGGAAGGGGGCAGCGAAGACCCAGTACTTC
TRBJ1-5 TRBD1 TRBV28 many CASSFGLTGGLQPQHF TGTGCCAGCAGTTTTGGTTTGACAGGGGGCCTTCAGCCCCAGCATTTT
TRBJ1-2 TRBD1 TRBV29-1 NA CSARTNRGQLSDYGYTF TGCAGCGCTAGGACCAACAGGGGGCAGCTCTCAGACTATGGCTACACCTTC
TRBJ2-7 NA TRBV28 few CASSLLRSYEQYF TGTGCCAGCAGTTTACTTAGGAGCTACGAGCAGTACTTC
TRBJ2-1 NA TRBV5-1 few CASSLASAHNEQFF TGCGCCAGCAGCTTGGCCAGCGCTCACAATGAGCAGTTCTTC
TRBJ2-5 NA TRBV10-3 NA CAIRLSISEETQYF TGTGCCATCAGGCTGAGTATTTCCGAGGAGACCCAGTACTTC
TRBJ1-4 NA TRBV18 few CASSPFVGNEKLFF TGTGCCAGCTCACCATTTGTGGGTAATGAAAAACTGTTTTTT
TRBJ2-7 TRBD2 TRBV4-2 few CASSQVRREFDEQYF TGTGCCAGCAGCCAAGTTCGGCGGGAGTTCGACGAGCAGTACTTC
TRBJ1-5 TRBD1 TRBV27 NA CASSPWTGRVANQPQHF TGTGCCAGCAGTCCATGGACAGGGAGGGTGGCAAATCAGCCCCAGCATTTT
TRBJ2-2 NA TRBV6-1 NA CASSPDSANTGELFF TGTGCCAGCAGTCCAGACAGCGCGAACACCGGGGAGCTGTTTTTT
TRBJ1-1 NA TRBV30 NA CAWNMRALRTEAFF TGTGCCTGGAATATGCGGGCCCTCCGGACTGAAGCTTTCTTT
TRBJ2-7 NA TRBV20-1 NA CSAPGRPTEIYEQYF TGCAGTGCTCCAGGACGCCCGACAGAAATCTACGAGCAGTACTTC
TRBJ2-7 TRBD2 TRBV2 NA CASSVAAGAHEQYF TGTGCCAGCAGTGTCGCAGCGGGAGCCCACGAGCAGTACTTC
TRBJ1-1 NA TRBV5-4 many CASSLKGAQWMAEAFF TGTGCCAGCAGCTTGAAAGGGGCGCAGTGGATGGCTGAAGCTTTCTTT
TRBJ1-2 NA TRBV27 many CASKPTGFYGYTF TGTGCCAGCAAACCTACAGGGTTCTATGGCTACACCTTC
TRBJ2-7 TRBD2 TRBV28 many CASSSPGLAYEQYF TGTGCCAGCAGTTCCCCGGGACTAGCGTATGAGCAGTACTTC
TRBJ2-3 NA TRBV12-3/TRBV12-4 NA CASSLTSGVKVDTQYF TGTGCCAGCAGTTTAACGTCAGGGGTTAAGGTTGATACGCAGTATTTT
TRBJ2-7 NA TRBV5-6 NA CAIRKTLRGGTYEQYF TGTGCCATCCGGAAAACACTCAGGGGGGGTACCTACGAGCAGTACTTC
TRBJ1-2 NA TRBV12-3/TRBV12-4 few CASSISSGYTF TGTGCCAGCAGTATATCTAGCGGCTACACCTTC
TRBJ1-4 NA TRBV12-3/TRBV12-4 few CANSLSEKLFF TGTGCCAACAGTTTGTCGGAAAAACTGTTTTTT